This entry concerns a single T cell receptor beta chain. The length of the CDR3 is 15 residues. Germline V lookup: CDR1 LGHDT, CDR2 YNNKEL (reference sequence). V lost 0 bases and J 5 bases, leaving 13 bases between the germline ends. Produced via immunoSEQ multiplex PCR; TCRdb's table is partial and in-frame only. The sample has about 260,000 clones, around nine tenths seen once. The data were obtained in a study of blood T cell repertoires in COVID-19. The specimen sequenced was peripheral blood. V is TRBV3-1 (or the pseudogene TRBV3-2) and J is TRBJ1-2; D unclear. This TCR derives from a man aged 30 to 45 with active or convalescent COVID-19. The CDR3 protein is CASSQENSGIYGYTF. CDR3 in DNA: TGTGCCAGCAGCCAAGAAAACAGCGGAATATATGGCTACACCTTC.